The source of this T cell receptor (beta chain) is a study of cytomegalovirus exposure and HLA in healthy donors. Study-wide results and limits: In a later analysis, the majority of CMV-associated beta chains seemingly showed HLA restriction.

The germline gives CDR1 MNHNS, CDR2 SASEGT. V lost 6 bases to trimming and J lost 0 bases, with 9 bases between them. This CDR3 spans 13 amino acids. In regard to this clone: Its antigen is still unknown.

Researchers ran the PCR with 60 Vbeta and 13 Jbeta primers. Assay: immunoSEQ multiplex PCR; the TCRdb copy retains only in-frame clones and omits some. The table includes more than 200,000 clones, about 85% detected once. The chain is built from TRBV6-1 and TRBJ2-7, with D tentatively TRBD1 (5 bases). The sequenced material came from PBMCs. The clonotype originates from a human donor in good health. CDR3 residues: CASSKGYSYEQYF. CDR3 DNA: TGTGCCAGCAGCAAGGGGTACTCCTACGAGCAGTACTTC.